The T cell receptor beta chain described here comes from a study of blood T cell repertoires in COVID-19. Whole-study context: Samples came from the United States, Italy and Spain, spanning acute and convalescent COVID-19. PBMCs, B-cell-depleted T cells, or T cells provided the cDNA or gDNA that made up the material.

Per the original methods: Amplifying reference gene primers gave estimates of nucleated cell counts. TCRdb's table, derived via immunoSEQ multiplex PCR, lists solely in-frame clones and lacks some. V and J calls and clone size come straight from that table; D and trimming were deduced from the DNA. The sample has around 120,000 clones, 90% seen once. The receptor comes from a human donor with active COVID-19. The donor label of this sample is uncertain. The sequenced sample consisted of peripheral blood.

The CDR3 here is CATSTTPGQGSGYTF. The CDR3 coding sequence is TGTGCCACCAGCACCACGCCGGGACAGGGGAGCGGCTACACCTTC. The chain employs TRBV15 and TRBJ1-2; 10 bases are shared with TRBD1. The CDR3 runs to 15 residues. V was pared by 4 bases and J by 8 bases, with 10 bases of the junction left unmatched. The germline gives CDR1 LNHNV, CDR2 YYDKDF (reference sequence).